This section outlines one T cell receptor (beta chain) sequence together with its context. No antigen is known for it. Vbeta (60) and Jbeta (13) primers were used in the PCR. As originally analysed: In a later analysis, the count reached 80 million or so unique TCR beta chains, with around 10 million shared. The assay was immunoSEQ multiplex PCR, and TCRdb's table has in-frame clones only and misses some. That table gives V, J and clone size, and the DNA gave D and trimming. This table holds 120,000 or so clones, roughly 80% found once. The data derive from a study of cytomegalovirus exposure and HLA in healthy donors. Study-level findings and limits: Among the CMV-associated chains, three were confirmed in vitro as specific for CMV antigens. Immune exposure was documented only through CMV serostatus.

Germline assignment: CDR1 SGHRS and CDR2 YFSETQ. V lost 4 bases to trimming and J lost 4 bases, with 14 bases between them. The CDR3 has 14 residues. This clonotype originated in a woman between 40 and 55 years old in good health and CMV-seropositive. This chain links TRBV5-1 with TRBJ1-2; tentative D call: TRBD1 (6 bases). The material sequenced was PBMCs. The CDR3 is CASSVGQPLYGYTF. In DNA form, the CDR3 reads TGCGCCAGCAGCGTCGGACAGCCCCTCTATGGCTACACCTTC.